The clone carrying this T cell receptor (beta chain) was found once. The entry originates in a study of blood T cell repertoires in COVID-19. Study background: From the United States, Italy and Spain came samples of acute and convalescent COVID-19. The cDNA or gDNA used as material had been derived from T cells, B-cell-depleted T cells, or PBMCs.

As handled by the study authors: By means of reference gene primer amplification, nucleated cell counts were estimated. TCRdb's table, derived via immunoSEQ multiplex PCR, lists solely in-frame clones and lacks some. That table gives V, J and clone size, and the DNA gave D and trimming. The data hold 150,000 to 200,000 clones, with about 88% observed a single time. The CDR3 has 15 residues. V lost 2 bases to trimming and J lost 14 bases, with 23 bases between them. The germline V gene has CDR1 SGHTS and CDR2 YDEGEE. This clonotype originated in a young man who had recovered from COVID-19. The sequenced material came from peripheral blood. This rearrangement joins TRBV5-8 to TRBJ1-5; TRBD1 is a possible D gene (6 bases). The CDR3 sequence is CASSFRDRAGDHKHF. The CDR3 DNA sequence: TGTGCCAGCAGCTTTCGCGATAGAGCAGGGGACCATAAGCATTTT.